This record concerns one T cell receptor (beta chain) sequence. The V and J ends lost 5 bases and 3 bases, in that order; junction bases with no gene match: 6. This CDR3 comprises 14 residues. CDR1 and CDR2 (germline): LGHNA, YNFKEQ. The entry originates in a study of cytomegalovirus exposure and HLA in healthy donors. At the level of the study: The Caucasian-associated ancestry cluster contained approximately 81% of the approximately 420 genotyped donors.

Researchers ran the PCR with 60 Vbeta and 13 Jbeta primers. Using immunoSEQ multiplex PCR, the repertoire was profiled, and TCRdb retains in-frame clones only, with some absent. The data contain tens of thousands of clones, approximately 84% of them singletons. The chain couples TRBV4-2 to TRBJ2-5; the match to TRBD2 covers 7 bases. The sample consisted of PBMCs. This sequence was found in a woman under 30 in good health and CMV-seropositive. The CDR3 region has the DNA TGTGCCAGCAGCTTTTCTAGCGGTAAAGAGACCCAGTACTTC. Translating gives CASSFSSGKETQYF.